The next 25 T cell receptor beta chains were all read from a single sample in a study of blood T cells in healthy people across ages. Using a J-beta primer mix together with a sample-barcoded 5' primer, a second PCR was run for about 7 to 12 cycles. TCRdb called the 5' RACE reads again in MiXCR, with one record for every CDR3 protein. The data hold approximately 810,000 distinct CDR3 sequences, with around 36% observed a single time. Sequences were obtained from blood. The source is a man aged 18 to 29 in good health.

This chain connects TRBV20-1 to TRBJ2-1; TRBD2 aligns across 14 bases. After removal of 3 bases from V and 4 bases from J, the junction contained 8 bases not matched to a gene. The CDR3 runs 17 residues. CDR1 DFQATT and CDR2 SNEGSKA come from the germline V gene (reference sequence). Written as DNA, the CDR3 is TGCAGTGCTAGGGGGACTAGCGGGGGAGAGAGGTACAATGAGCAGTTCTTC. Amino acid sequence: CSARGTSGGERYNEQFF.

The chain recombines TRBV4-1 with TRBJ2-7; D might be TRBD1 (7 bases). This CDR3 has 16 amino acids. V lost 4 bases and J 0 bases, leaving 16 bases between the germline ends. Germline CDR1 and CDR2: MGHRA and YSYEKL. CDR3 DNA: TGCGCCAGCAGCCCGGAGGGGGCGACAGTCTCCTACGAGCAGTACTTC. Translated: CASSPEGATVSYEQYF.

This chain links TRBV19 with TRBJ1-1; 8 bases agree with TRBD1. Per germline, CDR1 LNHDA and CDR2 SQIVND (reference sequence). Trimming at V came to 8 bases and at J to 6 bases, leaving 11 bases not matched to a gene. The CDR3 consists of 14 residues. The CDR3 DNA is TGTGCCAGTGCGGGAAGGCAGGGGGCCGCTGAAGCTTTCTTT. It encodes CASAGRQGAAEAFF.

This clonotype was seen only once. The genes are TRBV12-3 or TRBV12-4 and TRBJ1-1; no reliable D call. There are 12 residues in the CDR3. Trimming stripped 6 bases from V and 0 bases from J, with 5 bases between. CDR3 residues: CASRALNTEAFF. The CDR3 DNA sequence: TGTGCCAGCAGGGCTTTGAACACTGAAGCTTTCTTT.

The chain is built from TRBV5-6 and TRBJ2-7; possible D gene TRBD1, 7 bases. Germline-derived CDR1 and CDR2 are SGHDT and YYEEEE. V lost 4 bases and J 6 bases, leaving 11 bases between the germline ends. The CDR3 loop spans 12 amino acids. The CDR3 is CASSPGGFEQYF. The CDR3 DNA reads TGTGCCAGCAGCCCAGGGGGGTTCGAGCAGTACTTC.

V and J are TRBV20-1 and TRBJ1-5; 7 nucleotides match TRBD1. The V and J ends lost 2 bases and 3 bases, in that order; junction bases with no gene match: 10. This CDR3 is 16 amino acids long. Germline CDR1 reads DFQATT; CDR2 reads SNEGSKA (reference sequence). The CDR3 DNA follows: TGCAGTGCTAGACTTACCCCCGGGACAGACAATCAGCCCCAGCATTTT. Translation: CSARLTPGTDNQPQHF.

This chain links TRBV7-2 with TRBJ2-7; 7 bases align to TRBD1. The junction had 8 bases not matched to a gene; V was cut back by 5 bases and J by 1 base. Germline V gene sequence: CDR1 SGHTA, CDR2 FQGNSA. CDR3 length: 15 amino acids. The DNA of the CDR3 is TGTGCCAGCAGCCGCTCGGGACAGACATCCTACGAGCAGTACTTC. Protein sequence: CASSRSGQTSYEQYF.

V gene TRBV28 combines with J gene TRBJ1-2; 10 nucleotides line up with TRBD1. The CDR3 runs 14 residues. Germline CDR1 reads MDHEN; CDR2 reads SYDVKM. V lost 6 bases to trimming and J lost 4 bases; unmatched junction nucleotides: 5. The CDR3 here is CASREDRGTYGYTF. CDR3 nucleotide sequence: TGTGCCAGCAGAGAGGACAGGGGGACCTATGGCTACACCTTC.

The genes are TRBV15 and TRBJ2-1; 7 positions match TRBD2. CDR3 size: 14 residues. J lost 13 bases, V lost 5 bases, and 14 bases had no gene match. The germline CDR1 and CDR2 sequences are LNHNV and YYDKDF (reference sequence). For the CDR3, the DNA is TGTGCCACCAGCGGAGGGACTACCCAAGAGACCCAGTTCTTC. It translates to CATSGGTTQETQFF.

The chain is built from TRBV2 and TRBJ1-1; 9 positions agree with TRBD1. Germline V gives CDR1 SNHLY, CDR2 FYNNEI. There are 14 residues in the CDR3. Germline trimming cut 10 bases from V and 4 bases from J; bases unmatched to any gene: 10. This chain's CDR3 is CATQPGQGTTEAFF. The DNA of the CDR3 is TGTGCCACACAACCGGGACAGGGCACCACTGAAGCTTTCTTT.

This clonotype was observed a handful of times. The chain recombines TRBV6-5 with TRBJ2-7; D is undetermined. CDR3 size: 14 residues. V was shortened by 0 bases and J by 4 bases, with 10 bases between the two germline ends. Germline values: CDR1 MNHEY, CDR2 SVGAGI. The CDR3 nucleotides are TGTGCCAGCAGTTACTCCGCCTACGAATACGAGCAGTACTTC. This gives the protein CASSYSAYEYEQYF.

This clonotype was picked up one time. This chain joins TRBV5-1 and TRBJ2-3; 7 nucleotides match TRBD1. The CDR3 loop spans 16 amino acids. CDR1 and CDR2 (germline): SGHRS, YFSETQ. V dropped 7 bases and J dropped 3; count of bases not matched to a gene: 14. CDR3 sequence (DNA): TGCGCCAGCGGCCCGGTTCTTACAGGGGCTACAGATACGCAGTATTTT. Translating gives CASGPVLTGATDTQYF.

About this clonotype itself: At one boundary the junction diverges from the germline segment, which might be a read error. The rearrangement links TRBV7-6 to TRBJ1-1; D ambiguous. This CDR3 is 12 amino acids long. Germline values: CDR1 SGHVS, CDR2 FNYEAQ. In DNA form, the CDR3 reads TGTGCCGGCAGCCTTATGAACACTGAAGCTTTCTTT. Encoded protein: CAGSLMNTEAFF.

The chain joins TRBV5-1 to TRBJ2-1; no clear D. Near its end, the DNA agrees better with TRBJ2-7, so the J call may be wrong. CDR3 size: 15 residues. Germline values: CDR1 SGHRS, CDR2 YFSETQ. CDR3 in DNA: TGCGCCAGCAGCTCCAGGCCGAGCTCCTACAATGAGCAGTACTTC. It yields the protein CASSSRPSSYNEQYF.

The J gene is TRBJ1-6, the V gene TRBV5-1, with 9 bases identical to TRBD1. CDR1 is SGHRS and CDR2 is YFSETQ in the germline V gene. CDR3 length equals 17 residues. V lost 2 bases, J lost 8 bases, and 11 bases stayed unmatched. The CDR3 DNA sequence: TGCGCCAGCAGCTTTAGCAACGGACAGGGGATCCATTCACCCCTCCACTTT. It is translated as CASSFSNGQGIHSPLHF.

The chain is built from TRBV7-6 and TRBJ1-4; D gene ambiguous. Per the germline V gene, CDR1 is SGHVS and CDR2 is FNYEAQ. This CDR3 has 17 residues. V shed 1 base and J shed 5 bases, with 17 bases lying between them. The CDR3 nucleotides read TGTGCCAGCAGCTTAGGGATCAGGCCTACACGAAATGAAAAACTGTTTTTT. Amino acid sequence: CASSLGIRPTRNEKLFF.

The V call is TRBV28, the J call TRBJ2-2, with TRBD2 matching over 7 bases. J gave up 5 bases and V 1 base, and 7 bases lay outside the gene matches. Germline V CDR1 and CDR2: MDHEN, SYDVKM. This CDR3 spans 16 amino acids. The CDR3 nucleotides read TGTGCCAGCAGTTTATCCGAGCGGGGCCCGACCGGGGAGCTGTTTTTT. Translated, it gives CASSLSERGPTGELFF.

This clonotype came up a few times. The V and J genes are TRBV21-1 and TRBJ2-4; the table assigns TRBD1, which was not confirmed against the DNA. TRBV21-1 is noted as a pseudogene. The CDR3 extends over 16 amino acids. CDR3 DNA sequence: TGTGTCCCGGTCGGCAGGGGGTTTCTAGCCAAAAACATTCAGTACTTC. Its translation: CVPVGRGFLAKNIQYF.

The chain uses TRBV20-1 and TRBJ2-2; 8 positions agree with TRBD1. From germline, CDR1 is DFQATT and CDR2 SNEGSKA (reference sequence). This CDR3 comprises 14 residues. The trim removed 2 bases at V and 4 bases at J, leaving 3 bases unmatched. CDR3 protein: CSARKTGVTGELFF. The CDR3 region has the DNA TGCAGTGCTAGAAAGACAGGGGTCACCGGGGAGCTGTTTTTT.

This clonotype was found many times. The chain links TRBV4-3 to TRBJ2-5; D gene ambiguous. Trimming shortened V by 0 bases and J by 5 bases, and 13 bases separated the two germline ends. The CDR3 has 15 amino acids. From germline, CDR1 is LGHNA and CDR2 YSLEER. CDR3 bases: TGCGCCAGCAGCCAAGATTTTGTGGCCTGGGAGACCCAGTACTTC. Translating gives CASSQDFVAWETQYF.

The chain combines TRBV29-1 with TRBJ2-3, with 8 bases aligning to TRBD2. J gave up 2 bases and V 4 bases, and 8 bases lay outside the gene matches. The CDR3 runs to 15 residues. Germline assignment: CDR1 SQVTM and CDR2 ANQGSEA. The CDR3 loop is CSVAPAGATTDTQYF. In DNA form, the CDR3 reads TGCAGCGTTGCCCCAGCGGGGGCGACCACAGATACGCAGTATTTT.

V and J are TRBV25-1 and TRBJ2-2; D is uncertain. Germline V gene data show CDR1 as MGHDK and CDR2 as SYGVNS. V was cut by 3 bases and J by 4 bases, with 15 bases left in between. The CDR3 runs to 16 residues. CDR3: CASSDKNVVGTGELFF. CDR3 in DNA: TGTGCCAGCAGTGATAAGAACGTAGTGGGCACCGGGGAGCTGTTTTTT.

DNA for the CDR3: TGTGCCAGCAGCTCCACCTCTCTTTCACTCCCAGTGAATGAGCAGTTCTTC. It encodes CASSSTSLSLPVNEQFF. The rearrangement joins TRBV5-4 to TRBJ2-1; D gene ambiguous. The CDR3 runs to 17 residues. V was cut by 3 bases and J by 7 bases, with 23 bases left in between. Looked up from germline, CDR1 is SGHNT and CDR2 is YYREEE (reference sequence).

The sample holds many counts of this clonotype. The chain is built from TRBV10-3 and TRBJ2-7; 9 positions match TRBD1. From germline, CDR1 is ENHRY and CDR2 SYGVKD. The V gene end was trimmed by 7 bases and the J gene end by 4 bases; junction bases not matched to a gene: 11. The CDR3 covers 15 residues. The CDR3 nucleotides read TGTGCCATCACCCAAAGAGGGACAGGGCGTTACGAGCAGTACTTC. Translation gives CAITQRGTGRYEQYF.

The chain links TRBV7-9 to TRBJ2-1; weak D call: TRBD1 (6 bases). The J call is in doubt because the DNA end fits TRBJ2-7 better. The CDR3 extends over 16 amino acids. Germline assignment: CDR1 SEHNR and CDR2 FQNEAQ (reference sequence). CDR3 in DNA: TGTGCCAGCAATCGCGGAGGCAGGGGATTTAACAATGAGCAGTACTTC. Translating it yields CASNRGGRGFNNEQYF.